This T cell receptor (beta chain) originates from a study of T-cell memory formation after mild COVID-19. Overall study results and limits: Clonal second-wave expansions that peaked on day 37 had unconfirmed SARS-CoV-2 specificity.

V lost 5 bases to trimming and J lost 5 bases, with 16 bases between them. Germline V lookup: CDR1 SGHRS, CDR2 YFSETQ. This CDR3 has 14 residues. 5'RACE primed at constant segments yielded TCR alpha and TCR beta cDNA libraries bearing sample barcodes and UMIs. Via MiXCR, TCRdb re-called the 5' RACE reads, giving one row per CDR3 protein. The sample holds 250,000 to 300,000 distinct CDR3 sequences, approximately 7.6% seen once. Concerning this clonotype itself: Its specificity is not known.

This rearrangement joins TRBV5-1 to TRBJ2-5, with D possibly being TRBD1 (6 bases). The source is a man aged 18 to 30 who had mild COVID-19 (a few samples of this study predate the infection). Cell type and time point are not known. Source material: PBMCs or a T cell subset sorted from them (not recorded which). The CDR3 DNA is TGCGCCAGCAGTTCCCAGGGGATCACGGAGACCCAGTACTTC. Translated: CASSSQGITETQYF.